This TCR beta chain was found in a study of T cell responses to AZD1222 COVID-19 vaccine. Study conclusions and caveats: Females made up more of the donors, who were largely white British, and clonal diversity may have come out too low.

Clones were sequenced by immunoSEQ multiplex PCR, and TCRdb holds only the in-frame ones, with some missing. The profile shows about 220,000 clones, more than 85% of them singletons. CDR3 length: 15 residues. CDR1 is MNHEY, CDR2 SVGAGI, per germline. The ends lost 7 bases at V and 5 bases at J; junction bases unmatched: 6. With regard to this clone: Its target is not known.

This sequence originates from an adult in good health. The chain has TRBV6-5 and TRBJ2-2, with 11 positions matching TRBD1. Sample: peripheral blood, taken on day 0 of MenACWY control vaccination. The CDR3 region is CASIRGQGGTGELFF. CDR3 bases: TGTGCCAGCATCCGGGGACAGGGGGGGACCGGGGAGCTGTTTTTT.